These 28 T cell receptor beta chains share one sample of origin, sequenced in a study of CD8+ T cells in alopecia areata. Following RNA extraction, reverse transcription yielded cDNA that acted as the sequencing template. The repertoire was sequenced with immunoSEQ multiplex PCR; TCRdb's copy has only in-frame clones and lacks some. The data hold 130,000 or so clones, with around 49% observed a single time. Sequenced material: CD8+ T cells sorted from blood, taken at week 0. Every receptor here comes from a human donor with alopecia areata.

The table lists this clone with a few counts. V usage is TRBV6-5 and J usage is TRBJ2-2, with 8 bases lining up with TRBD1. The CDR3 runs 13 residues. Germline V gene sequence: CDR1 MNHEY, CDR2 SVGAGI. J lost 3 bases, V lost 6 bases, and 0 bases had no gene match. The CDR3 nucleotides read TGTGCCAGCAGGACAGGGGACACCGGGGAGCTGTTTTTT. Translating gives CASRTGDTGELFF.

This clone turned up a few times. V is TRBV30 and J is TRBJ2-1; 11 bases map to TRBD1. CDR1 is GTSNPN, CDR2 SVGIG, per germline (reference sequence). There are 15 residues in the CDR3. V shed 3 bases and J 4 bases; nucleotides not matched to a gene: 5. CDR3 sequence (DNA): TGTGCCTGGAGCGCCGGGACAGGGGGATACAATGAGCAGTTCTTC. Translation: CAWSAGTGGYNEQFF. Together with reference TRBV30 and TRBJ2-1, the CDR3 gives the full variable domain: SQTIHQWPATLVQPVGSPLSLECTVEGTSNPNLYWYRQAAGRGLQLLFYSVGIGQISSEVPQNLSASRPQDRQFILSSKKLLLSDSGFYLCAWSAGTGGYNEQFFGPGTRLTVL.

CDR3 sequence: CAISGDRGSYEQYF. CDR3 DNA: TGTGCCATCAGTGGGGACAGGGGCTCCTACGAGCAGTACTTC. The chain couples TRBV10-3 to TRBJ2-7; 10 bases are shared with TRBD1. The CDR3 has 14 residues. Germline CDR1 reads ENHRY; CDR2 reads SYGVKD. J was trimmed by 0 bases and V by 4 bases; bases with no gene match: 0.

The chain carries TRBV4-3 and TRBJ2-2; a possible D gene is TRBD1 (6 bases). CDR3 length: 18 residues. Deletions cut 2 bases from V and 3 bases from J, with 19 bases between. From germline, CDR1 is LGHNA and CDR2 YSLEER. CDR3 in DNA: TGCGCCAGCAGCCAACCCCCTGAGACAGGAAGGGACACCGGGGAGCTGTTTTTT. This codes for CASSQPPETGRDTGELFF.

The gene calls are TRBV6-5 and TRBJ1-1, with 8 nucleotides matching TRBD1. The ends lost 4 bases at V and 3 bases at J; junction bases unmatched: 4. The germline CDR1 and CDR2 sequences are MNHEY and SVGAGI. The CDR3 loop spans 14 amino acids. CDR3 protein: CASSSLQGDTEAFF. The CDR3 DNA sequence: TGTGCCAGCAGTTCCCTACAGGGGGACACTGAAGCTTTCTTT.

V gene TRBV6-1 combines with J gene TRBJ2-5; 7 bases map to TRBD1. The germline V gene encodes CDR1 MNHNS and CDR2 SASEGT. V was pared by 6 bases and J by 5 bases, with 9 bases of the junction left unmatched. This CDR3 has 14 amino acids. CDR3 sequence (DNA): TGTGCCAGCAGCGAAACGACAGGGTTGGAGACCCAGTACTTC. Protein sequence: CASSETTGLETQYF.

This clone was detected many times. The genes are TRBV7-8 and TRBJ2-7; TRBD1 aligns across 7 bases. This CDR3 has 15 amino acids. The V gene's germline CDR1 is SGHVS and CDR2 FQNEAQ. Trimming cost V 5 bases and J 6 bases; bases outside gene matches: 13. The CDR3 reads CASSPTTGVLLEQYF. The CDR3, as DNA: TGTGCCAGCAGCCCGACTACAGGGGTCCTACTCGAGCAGTACTTC.

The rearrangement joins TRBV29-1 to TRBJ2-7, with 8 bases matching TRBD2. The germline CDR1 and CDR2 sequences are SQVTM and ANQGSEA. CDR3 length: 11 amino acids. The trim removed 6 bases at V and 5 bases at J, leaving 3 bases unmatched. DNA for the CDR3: TGCAGCGTCCACGGGGGGGACGAGCAGTACTTC. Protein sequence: CSVHGGDEQYF.

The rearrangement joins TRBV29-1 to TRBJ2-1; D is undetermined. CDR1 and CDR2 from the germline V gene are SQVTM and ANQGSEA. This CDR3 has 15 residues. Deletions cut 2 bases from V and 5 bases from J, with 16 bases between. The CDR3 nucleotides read TGCAGCGTTGAATGGAGAGCAACCCCCGACAATGAGCAGTTCTTC. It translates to CSVEWRATPDNEQFF.

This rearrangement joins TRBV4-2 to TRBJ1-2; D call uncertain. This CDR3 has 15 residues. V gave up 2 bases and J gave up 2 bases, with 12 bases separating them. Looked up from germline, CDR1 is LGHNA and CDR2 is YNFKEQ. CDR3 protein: CASSQPAGSNYGYTF. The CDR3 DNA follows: TGTGCCAGCAGCCAACCCGCCGGGTCGAACTATGGCTACACCTTC.

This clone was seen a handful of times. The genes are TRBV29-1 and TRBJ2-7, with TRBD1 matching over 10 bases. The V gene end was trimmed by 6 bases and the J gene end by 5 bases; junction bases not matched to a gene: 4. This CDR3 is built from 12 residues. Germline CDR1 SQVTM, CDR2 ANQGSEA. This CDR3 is CSVWGTGDEQYF. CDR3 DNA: TGCAGCGTATGGGGGACAGGGGACGAGCAGTACTTC.

CDR3 amino acids: CARTTNEGYTF. In nucleotides, the CDR3 is TGTGCCAGGACGACAAATGAGGGCTACACCTTC. The rearrangement joins TRBV2 to TRBJ1-2; no definite D call. With 9 bases removed from V and 8 bases from J, the gap between germline ends came to 13 bases. The CDR3 covers 11 residues. Per germline, CDR1 SNHLY and CDR2 FYNNEI.

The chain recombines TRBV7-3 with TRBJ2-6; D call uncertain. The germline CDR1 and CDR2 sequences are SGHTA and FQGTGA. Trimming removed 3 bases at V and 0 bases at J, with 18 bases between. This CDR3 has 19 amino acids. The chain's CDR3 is CASSFEGSSTSSGANVLTF. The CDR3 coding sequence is TGTGCCAGCAGCTTTGAAGGGTCCTCCACAAGCTCTGGGGCCAACGTCCTGACTTTC.

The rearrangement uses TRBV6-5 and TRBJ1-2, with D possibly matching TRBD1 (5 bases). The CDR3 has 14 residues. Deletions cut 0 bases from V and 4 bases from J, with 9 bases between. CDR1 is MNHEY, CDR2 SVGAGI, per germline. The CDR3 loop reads CASSYSWDGYGYTF. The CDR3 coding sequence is TGTGCCAGCAGTTACTCGTGGGACGGCTATGGCTACACCTTC.

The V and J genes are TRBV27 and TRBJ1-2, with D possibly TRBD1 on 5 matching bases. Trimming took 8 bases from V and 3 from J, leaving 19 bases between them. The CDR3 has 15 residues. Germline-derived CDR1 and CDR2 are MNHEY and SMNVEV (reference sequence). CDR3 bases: TGTGCCAGCCTCGAGGTCTGGGGCGGTGACTATGGCTACACCTTC. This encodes CASLEVWGGDYGYTF.

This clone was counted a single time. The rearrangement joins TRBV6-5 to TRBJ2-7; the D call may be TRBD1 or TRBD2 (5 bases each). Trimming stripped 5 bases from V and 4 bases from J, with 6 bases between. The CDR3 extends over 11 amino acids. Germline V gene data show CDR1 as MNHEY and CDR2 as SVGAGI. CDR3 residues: CASSEGYEQYF. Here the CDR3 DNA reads TGTGCCAGCAGTGAGGGGTACGAGCAGTACTTC.

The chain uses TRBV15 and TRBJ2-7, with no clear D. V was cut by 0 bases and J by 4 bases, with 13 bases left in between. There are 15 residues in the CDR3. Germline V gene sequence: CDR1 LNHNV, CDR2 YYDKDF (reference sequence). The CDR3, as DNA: TGTGCCACCAGCAGAGATGTGGAAAGTTCTTACGAGCAGTACTTC. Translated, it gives CATSRDVESSYEQYF.

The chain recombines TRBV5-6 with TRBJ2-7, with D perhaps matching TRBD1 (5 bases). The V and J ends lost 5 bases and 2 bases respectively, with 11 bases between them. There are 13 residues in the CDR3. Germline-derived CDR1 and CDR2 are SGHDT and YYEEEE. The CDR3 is CASSVETAYEQYF. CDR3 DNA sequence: TGTGCCAGCAGTGTTGAGACAGCCTACGAGCAGTACTTC.

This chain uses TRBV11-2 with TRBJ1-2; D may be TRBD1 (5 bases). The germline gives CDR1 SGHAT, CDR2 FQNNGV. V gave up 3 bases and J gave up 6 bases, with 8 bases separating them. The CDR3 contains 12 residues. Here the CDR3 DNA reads TGTGCCAGCAGCTTGGGGCGGGATGGCTACACCTTC. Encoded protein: CASSLGRDGYTF.

CDR3 bases: TGCGCCAGCAGCCGAGTGGACATTCATGCAGGGGATTCACCCCTCCACTTT. This encodes CASSRVDIHAGDSPLHF. The chain combines TRBV5-1 with TRBJ1-6; maybe TRBD1 (6 bases). Trimming took 4 bases from V and 8 from J, leaving 22 bases between them. Germline V lookup: CDR1 SGHRS, CDR2 YFSETQ. The CDR3 is 17 residues long.

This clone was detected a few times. The CDR3 bases are TGTGCCAGCAGTGTCTCGGGGGAGACAGATACGCAGTATTTT. Protein product: CASSVSGETDTQYF. V usage is TRBV6-1 and J usage is TRBJ2-3, with D possibly TRBD2 on 6 matching bases. The germline V and J ends were trimmed by 4 bases and 3 bases, with 11 bases remaining between them. The CDR3 totals 14 residues. The V gene's germline CDR1 is MNHNS and CDR2 SASEGT.

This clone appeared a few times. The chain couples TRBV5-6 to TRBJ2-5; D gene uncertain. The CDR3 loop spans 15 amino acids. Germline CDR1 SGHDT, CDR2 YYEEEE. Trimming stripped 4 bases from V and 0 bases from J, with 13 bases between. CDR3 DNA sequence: TGTGCCAGCAGCCTCCGCCCGCCGTACCAAGAGACCCAGTACTTC. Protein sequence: CASSLRPPYQETQYF.

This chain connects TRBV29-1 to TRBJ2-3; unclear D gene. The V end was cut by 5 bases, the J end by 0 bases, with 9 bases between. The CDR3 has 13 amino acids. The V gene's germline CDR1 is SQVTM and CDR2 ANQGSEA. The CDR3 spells CSVLGGSTDTQYF. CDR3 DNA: TGCAGCGTTCTGGGCGGTAGCACAGATACGCAGTATTTT.

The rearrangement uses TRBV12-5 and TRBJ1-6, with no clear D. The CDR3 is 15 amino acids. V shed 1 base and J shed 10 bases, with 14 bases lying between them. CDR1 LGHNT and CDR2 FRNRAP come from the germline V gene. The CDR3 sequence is CASGLGTVGSSPLHF. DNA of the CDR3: TGTGCTAGTGGTTTGGGGACGGTGGGGAGCTCACCCCTCCACTTT. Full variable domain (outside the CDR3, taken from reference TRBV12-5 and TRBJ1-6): DARVTQTPRHKVTEMGQEVTMRCQPILGHNTVFWYRQTMMQGLELLAYFRNRAPLDDSGMPKDRFSAEMPDATLATLKIQPSEPRDSAVYFCASGLGTVGSSPLHFGNGTRLTVT.

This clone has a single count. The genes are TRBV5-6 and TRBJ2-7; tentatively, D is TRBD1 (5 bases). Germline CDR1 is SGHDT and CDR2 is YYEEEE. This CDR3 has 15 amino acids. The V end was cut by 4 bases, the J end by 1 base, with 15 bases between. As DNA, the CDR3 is TGTGCCAGCAGCCCCCCGAACAGGCGATCCTACGAGCAGTACTTC. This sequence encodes CASSPPNRRSYEQYF. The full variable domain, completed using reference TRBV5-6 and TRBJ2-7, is DAGVTQSPTHLIKTRGQQVTLRCSPKSGHDTVSWYQQALGQGPQFIFQYYEEEERQRGNFPDRFSGHQFPNYSSELNVNALLLGDSALYLCASSPPNRRSYEQYFGPGTRLTVT.

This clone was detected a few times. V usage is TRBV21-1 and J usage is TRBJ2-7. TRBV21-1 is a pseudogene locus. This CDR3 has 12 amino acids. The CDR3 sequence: CPKEGGSNEQYF. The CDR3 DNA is TGTCCCAAGGAGGGGGGAAGTAACGAGCAGTACTTC.

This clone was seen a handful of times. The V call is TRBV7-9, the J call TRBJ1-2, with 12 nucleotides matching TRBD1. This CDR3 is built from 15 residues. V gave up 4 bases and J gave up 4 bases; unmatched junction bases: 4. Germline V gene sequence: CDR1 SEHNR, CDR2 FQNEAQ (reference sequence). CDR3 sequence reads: CASSSGTGGVYGYTF. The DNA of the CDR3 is TGTGCCAGCAGCTCCGGGACAGGGGGCGTCTATGGCTACACCTTC.

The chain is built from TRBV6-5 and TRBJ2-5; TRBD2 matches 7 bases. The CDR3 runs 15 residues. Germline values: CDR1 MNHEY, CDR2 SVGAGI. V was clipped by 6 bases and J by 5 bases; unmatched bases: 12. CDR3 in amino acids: CASRERGVSWETQYF. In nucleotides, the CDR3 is TGTGCCAGCAGAGAACGGGGGGTTTCGTGGGAGACCCAGTACTTC.